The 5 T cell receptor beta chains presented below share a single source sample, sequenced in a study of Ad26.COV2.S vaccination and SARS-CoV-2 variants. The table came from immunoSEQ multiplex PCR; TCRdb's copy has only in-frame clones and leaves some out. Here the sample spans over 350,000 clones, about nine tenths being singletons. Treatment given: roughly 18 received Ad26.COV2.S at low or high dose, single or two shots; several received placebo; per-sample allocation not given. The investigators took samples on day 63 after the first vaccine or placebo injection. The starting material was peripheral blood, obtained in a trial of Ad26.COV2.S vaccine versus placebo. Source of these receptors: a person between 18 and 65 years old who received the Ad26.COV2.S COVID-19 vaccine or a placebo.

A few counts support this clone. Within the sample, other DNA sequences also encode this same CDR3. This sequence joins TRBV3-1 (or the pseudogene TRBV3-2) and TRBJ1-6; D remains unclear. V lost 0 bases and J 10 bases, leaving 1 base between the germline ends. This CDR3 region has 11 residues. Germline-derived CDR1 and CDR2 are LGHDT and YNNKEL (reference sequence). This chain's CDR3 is CASSQDSPLHF. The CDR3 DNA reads TGTGCCAGCAGCCAAGACTCACCCCTCCACTTT.

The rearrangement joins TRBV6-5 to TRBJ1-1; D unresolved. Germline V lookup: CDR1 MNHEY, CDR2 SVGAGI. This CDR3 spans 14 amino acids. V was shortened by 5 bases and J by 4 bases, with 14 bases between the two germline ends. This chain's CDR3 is CASSPRAEGTEAFF. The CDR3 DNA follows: TGTGCCAGCAGTCCCCGGGCGGAGGGCACTGAAGCTTTCTTT.

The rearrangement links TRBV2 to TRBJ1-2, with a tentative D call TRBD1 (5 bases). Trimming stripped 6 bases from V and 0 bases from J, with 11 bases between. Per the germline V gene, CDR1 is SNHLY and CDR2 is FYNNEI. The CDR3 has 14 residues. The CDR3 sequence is CASREGPANYGYTF. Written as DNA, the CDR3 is TGTGCCAGCAGGGAGGGGCCAGCTAACTATGGCTACACCTTC.

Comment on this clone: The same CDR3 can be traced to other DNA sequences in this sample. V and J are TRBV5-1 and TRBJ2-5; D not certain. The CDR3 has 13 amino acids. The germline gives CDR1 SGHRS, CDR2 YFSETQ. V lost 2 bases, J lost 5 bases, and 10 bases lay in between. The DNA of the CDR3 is TGCGCCAGCAGCTTCTCTGGTGGGGAGACCCAGTACTTC. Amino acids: CASSFSGGETQYF.

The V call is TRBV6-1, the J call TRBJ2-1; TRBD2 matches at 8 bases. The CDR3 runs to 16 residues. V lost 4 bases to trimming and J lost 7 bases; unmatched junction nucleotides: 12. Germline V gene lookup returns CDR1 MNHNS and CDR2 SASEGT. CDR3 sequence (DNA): TGTGCCAGCAGTGGCGACGGGGGGGCCCCGGGAAATGAGCAGTTCTTC. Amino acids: CASSGDGGAPGNEQFF.